This record looks at one T cell receptor (beta chain) sequence and its context. This clone has more than one count but fewer than ten. The antigen it recognizes is unknown. It has no much larger one-base neighbor in the sample; base qualities were not kept. This sample stems from a study of blood T cell repertoires in COVID-19 (dated by TCRdb to the early 2020s). Regarding the complete study: Samples from collaborators originated in the United States, Italy and Spain and spanned both the acute and convalescent phases of COVID-19. A freely available public database, intended as a resource for researchers studying the immune response to SARS-CoV-2, is where the repertoires were released. Samples came from the ongoing ImmuneRACE study (first 160 participants) plus 1,254 subjects from 6 global collaborators. Where HLA class I and class II types were available, the types were taken from metadata supplied by the sample provider, not from assay-based typing. The material from the prospective study consisted of cDNA or gDNA derived from T cells, B-cell-depleted T cells, or PBMCs. The sample metadata nearly always contained a de-identified subject ID, COVID-19 status, age in years and sex. Deeply sampled blood TCRbeta repertoires from subjects exposed to, actively infected with, or recovered from COVID-19 were included in the dataset. Here is what the overall study found, with its caveats: The amount of clinical and demographic metadata varied by source and participant and was provided uncurated.

Collaborating institutions collected whole blood in K2EDTA tubes following their own protocols. For TCRbeta analysis, collaborator samples were shipped as frozen whole blood, as isolated PBMCs, or as DNA extracted from either sample type. The germline V gene yields SGHRS for CDR1 and YFSETQ for CDR2. The CDR3 covers 15 residues, taking in both the cysteine and the phenylalanine. Only the CDR3 region is kept as DNA, spanning 45 bases read in frame from base 1. The V and J ends are trimmed by 0 bases and 2 bases, leaving 9 bases between them. TCRbeta CDR3 regions were amplified from genomic DNA by means of the immunoSEQ Assay, a bias-controlled multiplex PCR. Per the source publication's procedure: Nucleated cell counts per sample were estimated from amplification of reference gene primers within the assay. To quantify the absolute abundance of each unique TCRbeta CDR3 rearrangement, sequence reads were collapsed and filtered. Productive Simpson clonality was computed per sample as the square root of Simpson's diversity index over productive rearrangements. TCRdb limited this immuneACCESS table to in-frame rearrangements with V and J called. A share of clones is missing; checked studies link under half to unresolved V genes, and the rest is unexplained. Clone size and V and J calls were adopted from that table, with D and trimming inferred from the DNA. The sample yields about 180,000 clones; about four fifths were counted once. The biggest ten clones account for 6.5% of the sample.

The sequence is built from TRBV5-1 and TRBJ1-3; no D gene is confidently identified. Sequenced: peripheral blood. This sequence was found in a man aged 65 to 79 with active or convalescent COVID-19. The CDR3 protein is CASSLAPEAGNTIYF. The nucleotide sequence reads TGCGCCAGCAGCTTGGCTCCGGAGGCTGGAAACACCATATATTTT.